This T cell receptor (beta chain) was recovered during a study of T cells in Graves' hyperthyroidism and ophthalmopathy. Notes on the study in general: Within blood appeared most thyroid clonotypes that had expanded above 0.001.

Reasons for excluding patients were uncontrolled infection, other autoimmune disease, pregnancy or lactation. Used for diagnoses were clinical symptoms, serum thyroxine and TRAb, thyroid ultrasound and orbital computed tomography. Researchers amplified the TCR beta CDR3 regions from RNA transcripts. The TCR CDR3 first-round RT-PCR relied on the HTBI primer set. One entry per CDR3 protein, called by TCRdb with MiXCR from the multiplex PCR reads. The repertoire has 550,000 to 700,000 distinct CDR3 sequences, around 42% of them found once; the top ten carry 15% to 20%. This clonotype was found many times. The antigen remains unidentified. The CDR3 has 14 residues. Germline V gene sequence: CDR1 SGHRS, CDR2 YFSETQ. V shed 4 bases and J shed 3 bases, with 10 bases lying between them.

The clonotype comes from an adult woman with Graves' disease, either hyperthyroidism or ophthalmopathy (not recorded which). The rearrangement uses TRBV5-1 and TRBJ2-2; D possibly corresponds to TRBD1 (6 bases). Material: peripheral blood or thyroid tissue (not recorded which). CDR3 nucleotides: TGCGCCAGCAGCACCAACAGGGACACCGGGGAGCTGTTTTTT. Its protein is CASSTNRDTGELFF.